Below, 23 T cell receptor beta chains from the same sample are listed, as sequenced in a study of regulatory T cells in long-lasting Graves disease (dated by TCRdb to the early 2020s). Libraries were built with multiplex PCR. The instrument was an Illumina HiSeq 4000. To build TCR beta libraries, CDR3 regions were amplified by Arm-PCR using iRepertoire HTBI primers. TCRdb trimmed the raw reads at Q25, called clones with MiXCR and kept productive beta chains. One record per CDR3 amino acid sequence lists the most common genes and DNA. The sample table records under 700,000 distinct CDR3 sequences; more than 15% of these occur just once. The top ten constitute 20% to 30% of the sample. What this sample's time point label stands for: newly diagnosed GD, antithyroid drugs for less than 3 months. RNA was extracted from PBMCs in TRIzol for both TCR sequencing and RNA sequencing. These same data were also listed under a study on T cells in Graves' hyperthyroidism and ophthalmopathy.

The sequencing used peripheral blood mononuclear cells (PBMCs), collected at new diagnosis, from a patient treated with antithyroid drugs. The source is a woman aged 35-65 years with Graves disease. Donor details come from another sample of the same person, matched by shared clones.

The CDR3 DNA reads TGTGCCAGCAGTTTCCGGGAGGCCCAGTACTTC. Translation: CASSFREAQYF. The genes are TRBV6-2 or TRBV6-3 and TRBJ2-5, with 7 bases identical to TRBD2. J lost 9 bases, V lost 4 bases, and 2 bases had no gene match. This CDR3 contains 11 residues. Per the germline V gene, CDR1 is MNHEY and CDR2 is SVGEGT.

The chain recombines TRBV30 with TRBJ2-1; 11 bases fit TRBD2. Germline V gene sequence: CDR1 GTSNPN, CDR2 SVGIG (reference sequence). V shed 3 bases and J 2 bases; nucleotides not matched to a gene: 3. The length of the CDR3 is 15 residues. The CDR3 nucleotides read TGTGCCTGGAGGGGTAGCGGGGGGGCCTACAATGAGCAGTTCTTC. It specifies CAWRGSGGAYNEQFF.

The chain has TRBV19 and TRBJ1-1; 11 bases map to TRBD1. Germline V gene lookup returns CDR1 LNHDA and CDR2 SQIVND (reference sequence). Trimming removed 6 bases from V and 2 bases from J; junction bases left unmatched: 8. The CDR3 is made up of 16 amino acids. CDR3 sequence (DNA): TGTGCCAGTAGATTAGGACAGGGGGCTGTCAACACTGAAGCTTTCTTT. The encoded protein is CASRLGQGAVNTEAFF.

This clonotype was observed a few times. V and J are TRBV6-9 and TRBJ2-6; 9 bases line up with TRBD1. This CDR3 has 15 amino acids. Trimming at V came to 3 bases and at J to 12 bases, leaving 9 bases not matched to a gene. The germline CDR1 and CDR2 sequences are MNHGY and SVAAGI. The CDR3 spells CASSYSGTGISVLTF. The CDR3 DNA sequence: TGTGCCAGCAGTTACTCCGGGACAGGGATCAGCGTCCTGACTTTC.

This clonotype was detected many times. The rearrangement uses TRBV18 and TRBJ2-7; D gene uncertain. Germline V CDR1 and CDR2: KGHSH, LQKENI. This CDR3 region has 13 residues. V gave up 4 bases and J gave up 2 bases, with 9 bases separating them. In DNA form, the CDR3 reads TGTGCCAGCTCACGATCTGAGGCCTACGAGCAGTACTTC. Translation: CASSRSEAYEQYF.

The CDR3 DNA sequence: TGCTGCTTAGCAGCGGTTGAGCAGTTCTTC. This gives the protein CCLAAVEQFF. The chain uses TRBV29-1 and TRBJ2-1; D possibly corresponds to TRBD2 (5 bases). CDR1 is SQVTM and CDR2 is ANQGSEA in the germline V gene. This CDR3 has 10 amino acids.

In this sample, this clonotype turned up many times. This chain joins TRBV3-1 and TRBJ2-3; TRBD2 aligns across 12 bases. The germline V gene has CDR1 LGHDT and CDR2 YNNKEL (reference sequence). CDR3 length: 14 amino acids. After removal of 4 bases from V and 9 bases from J, the junction contained 5 bases not matched to a gene. The CDR3 reads CASSPLGLAGTQYF. Here the CDR3 DNA reads TGTGCCAGCAGCCCCCTCGGACTAGCGGGGACGCAGTATTTT.

This clonotype was seen a few times. The rearrangement uses TRBV5-1 and TRBJ1-6, with 8 bases matching TRBD1. Germline trimming cut 3 bases from V and 2 bases from J; bases unmatched to any gene: 7. This CDR3 region has 17 residues. Germline assignment: CDR1 SGHRS and CDR2 YFSETQ. CDR3 sequence: CASSSRTGQTYNSPLHF. As DNA, the CDR3 is TGCGCCAGCAGCTCCCGGACAGGGCAGACCTATAATTCACCCCTCCACTTT.

This clonotype was picked up a small number of times. The V and J genes are TRBV3-1 and TRBJ2-7, with D uncertain. Germline CDR1 is LGHDT and CDR2 is YNNKEL (reference sequence). With 5 bases removed from V and 5 bases from J, the gap between germline ends came to 13 bases. The CDR3 is 13 amino acids. The CDR3 spells CASSVGWKDEQYF. CDR3 coding DNA: TGTGCCAGCAGCGTAGGATGGAAGGACGAGCAGTACTTC.

Many counts were recorded for this clonotype. This chain links TRBV28 with TRBJ1-2; D possibly corresponds to TRBD1 (6 bases). The CDR3 totals 16 residues. Germline values: CDR1 MDHEN, CDR2 SYDVKM. V was pared by 4 bases and J by 1 base, with 16 bases between. CDR3 bases: TGTGCCAGCAGTTCCTGGGGGCTCCGCATTAACTATGGCTACACCTTC. As protein: CASSSWGLRINYGYTF.

The rearrangement links TRBV19 to TRBJ2-5, with 7 nucleotides matching TRBD1. The V and J ends lost 2 bases and 1 base, in that order; junction bases with no gene match: 4. Looked up from germline, CDR1 is LNHDA and CDR2 is SQIVND (reference sequence). The CDR3 covers 15 residues. CDR3 nucleotide sequence: TGTGCCAGTAGTATACGGACAGGATTCCAAGAGACCCAGTACTTC. This translates into CASSIRTGFQETQYF.

The chain joins TRBV7-2 to TRBJ1-1, with D possibly being TRBD1 (5 bases). CDR3 length equals 15 residues. Looked up from germline, CDR1 is SGHTA and CDR2 is FQGNSA. The germline V and J ends were trimmed by 4 bases and 11 bases, with 23 bases remaining between them. CDR3 residues: CASSYLTAGPLRAFF. The CDR3, as DNA: TGTGCCAGCAGCTACCTCACTGCGGGGCCTTTGAGGGCTTTCTTT.

Here the CDR3 DNA reads TGTGCCATCAGAGGCTCTCGACAGGGCCCCTTTGATGGCTACACCTTC. Translated, it gives CAIRGSRQGPFDGYTF. V and J are TRBV10-3 and TRBJ1-2; TRBD1 matches 7 bases. Germline CDR1 ENHRY, CDR2 SYGVKD. This CDR3 is built from 16 residues. J was trimmed by 6 bases and V by 6 bases; bases with no gene match: 16.

The genes are TRBV6-2 or TRBV6-3 and TRBJ1-2, with unresolved D. Germline values: CDR1 MNHEY, CDR2 SVGEGT. The CDR3 consists of 12 residues. Trimming pared 8 bases from V and 4 bases from J, leaving 11 bases between. CDR3 loop: CASLTHSYGYTF. CDR3 bases: TGTGCCAGCCTCACCCATAGCTATGGCTACACCTTC.

The chain employs TRBV6-5 and TRBJ2-6; 10 positions match TRBD1. Germline lookup yields CDR1 MNHEY and CDR2 SVGAGI. The junction had 3 bases not matched to a gene; V was cut back by 4 bases and J by 0 bases. The CDR3 spans 17 residues. The CDR3 is CASSWDRGSSGANVLTF. For the CDR3, the DNA is TGTGCCAGCAGTTGGGACAGGGGAAGCTCTGGGGCCAACGTCCTGACTTTC.

This clonotype has ten or more counts. V is TRBV6-5 and J is TRBJ1-1; D is unclear. Germline V lookup: CDR1 MNHEY, CDR2 SVGAGI. The CDR3 spans 15 residues. Between the trimmed V and J ends, which lost 1 base and 3 bases, there was a span of 12 bases. In nucleotides, the CDR3 is TGTGCCAGCAGTTACTTTCGGGGTTGGGACACTGAAGCTTTCTTT. Amino acids: CASSYFRGWDTEAFF.

The V gene is TRBV10-2, the J gene TRBJ1-2, with D possibly being TRBD1 (5 bases). The CDR3 length is 12 residues. Germline CDR1 is WSHSY and CDR2 is SAAADI. The V end was cut by 6 bases, the J end by 4 bases, with 9 bases between. CDR3 nucleotides: TGCGCCAGCAGACAGGACGCCTATGGCTACACCTTC. Translation gives CASRQDAYGYTF.

This clonotype was seen repeatedly, ten times or more. The CDR3 DNA reads as TGTGCCAGTAGCGGACAGGGGGCGGCAAATCAGCCCCAGCATTTT. Translating it yields CASSGQGAANQPQHF. This chain uses TRBV19 with TRBJ1-5; the match to TRBD1 covers 11 bases. The germline V gene has CDR1 LNHDA and CDR2 SQIVND (reference sequence). The CDR3 covers 15 residues. The J segment lost 4 bases and the V segment lost 6 bases, leaving 5 bases of the junction unmatched.

This clonotype has a count of ten or more. The chain recombines TRBV24-1 with TRBJ1-5; D is unresolved. Between the trimmed V and J ends, which lost 4 bases and 7 bases, there was a span of 10 bases. Germline assignment: CDR1 KGHDR and CDR2 SFDVKD. The CDR3 consists of 13 residues. The CDR3, as DNA: TGTGCCACCAGTGACTCTGACGGACAGCCCCAGCATTTT. Its translation: CATSDSDGQPQHF.

The V call is TRBV4-1, the J call TRBJ2-1; D remains ambiguous. This CDR3 is 14 amino acids long. V lost 0 bases and J 15 bases, leaving 18 bases between the germline ends. Germline loops: CDR1 MGHRA, CDR2 YSYEKL. The CDR3 DNA reads TGCGCCAGCAGCCAAGACCCCCTACAGAGACAACCGTTCTTC. It is translated as CASSQDPLQRQPFF.

This clonotype has just a few counts. V usage is TRBV10-3 and J usage is TRBJ2-1; 10 nucleotides align to TRBD2. CDR1 ENHRY and CDR2 SYGVKD come from the germline V gene. CDR3 length: 14 amino acids. The V segment lost 9 bases and the J segment 7 bases; nucleotides outside the gene matches: 9. CDR3 residues: CAIGLAALQNEQFF. Written as DNA, the CDR3 is TGTGCCATTGGACTAGCGGCCCTACAGAATGAGCAGTTCTTC.

This clonotype was recorded many times. The chain recombines TRBV5-1 with TRBJ2-3; the match to TRBD1 covers 7 bases. The V gene end was trimmed by 4 bases and the J gene end by 0 bases; junction bases not matched to a gene: 5. The germline CDR1 and CDR2 sequences are SGHRS and YFSETQ. The CDR3 length is 15 residues. This chain's CDR3 is CASSETGASTDTQYF. The CDR3 DNA is TGCGCCAGCAGCGAAACAGGGGCAAGCACAGATACGCAGTATTTT.

This clonotype came up many times. The chain recombines TRBV5-1 with TRBJ2-4, with 7 positions matching TRBD1. The CDR3 consists of 15 residues. J gave up 0 bases and V 6 bases, and 6 bases lay outside the gene matches. Looked up from germline, CDR1 is SGHRS and CDR2 is YFSETQ. In DNA form, the CDR3 reads TGCGCCAGCACCAGACAGGGTGAAGCCAAAAACATTCAGTACTTC. It encodes CASTRQGEAKNIQYF.